This T cell receptor (beta chain) was found in a study of T-cell reconstitution after alpha-beta-depleted transplantation in children. The trim removed 2 bases at V and 3 bases at J, leaving 7 bases unmatched. The CDR3 covers 16 residues. Per the germline V gene, CDR1 is SGHAT and CDR2 is FQNNGV. This clonotype was counted only a few times. Library preparation (for TCRbeta) was performed with unique molecular identifiers. From the PCR reads, TCRdb called clonotypes with MiXCR, one entry per CDR3 protein. This sample yields a few hundred thousand distinct CDR3 sequences, of which around 15% are seen a single time; 25% to 30% belongs to the top ten.

The specimen comprised PBMCs, mostly from graft donor cells, sampled 360 days after TCRalphabeta/CD19-depleted stem cell transplant. The clonotype originates from a boy in the first two years of life who had a stem cell transplant for Wiskott-Aldrich syndrome, so the T cells may come from the graft donor. The chain recombines TRBV11-2 with TRBJ2-5; TRBD1 matches 9 bases. The CDR3 is CASSLRPGQGEETQYF. CDR3 sequence (DNA): TGTGCCAGCAGCTTAAGGCCGGGACAGGGTGAAGAGACCCAGTACTTC.